The clone carrying this T cell receptor beta chain was observed once. The sample comes from a study of blood T cell repertoires in COVID-19. In the original workflow: Amplification with reference gene primers provided the estimates of nucleated cell counts. Sequencing used immunoSEQ multiplex PCR; TCRdb keeps in-frame clones, though not all of them. V and J calls and clone size come straight from that table; D and trimming were deduced from the DNA. The table shows around 200,000 clones, with about 88% occurring only once. V was pared by 5 bases and J by 3 bases, with 8 bases between. This CDR3 has 12 amino acids.

The clonotype comes from a woman aged 80 or over with acute or convalescent COVID-19. The genes are TRBV12-3 or TRBV12-4 and TRBJ2-7, with TRBD1 as a possible D gene (5 bases). The sample consisted of peripheral blood. CDR3 region: CASSTTGYEQYF. CDR3 coding DNA: TGTGCCAGCAGTACAACAGGCTACGAGCAGTACTTC.